The 30 T cell receptor beta chains below all came from one sample that was sequenced in a study of blood T cell repertoires in COVID-19. Sequencing was performed with immunoSEQ multiplex PCR; in TCRdb, only in-frame clones are kept and a portion is missing. Of fewer than 200,000 clones in the sample, approximately 80% are singletons; the top ten hold approximately 12%. What was sequenced was PBMCs or T cells enriched from blood (not recorded which). These receptor sequences come from a man aged 45-65 years who had recovered from COVID-19.

The rearrangement uses TRBV19 and TRBJ2-7; 11 nucleotides agree with TRBD2. V lost 3 bases and J lost 2; bases outside the gene matches: 6. CDR1 and CDR2 from the germline V gene are LNHDA and SQIVND (reference sequence). This CDR3 is 16 amino acids long. DNA of the CDR3: TGTGCCAGTAGTATGTATAGCGGGGGGGCCGCCTACGAGCAGTACTTC. It encodes CASSMYSGGAAYEQYF.

DNA of the CDR3: TGTGCCAGCAGAACGGACAGTGAAGAGACCCAGTACTTC. Protein product: CASRTDSEETQYF. The chain recombines TRBV6-5 with TRBJ2-5, with a weak D call TRBD1 (6 bases). V gave up 6 bases and J gave up 3 bases, with 11 bases separating them. CDR1 and CDR2 (germline): MNHEY, SVGAGI. This CDR3 has 13 residues.

The chain is built from TRBV4-1 and TRBJ2-7; 10 bases match TRBD1. This CDR3 contains 17 residues. Looked up from germline, CDR1 is MGHRA and CDR2 is YSYEKL. The junction had 9 bases not matched to a gene; V was cut back by 1 base and J by 3 bases. CDR3 DNA sequence: TGCGCCAGCAGCCAAGTTTTCTCCGGGACAGGGGACTACGAGCAGTACTTC. Protein product: CASSQVFSGTGDYEQYF.

The rearrangement links TRBV16 to TRBJ1-6; D is ambiguous. V was clipped by 0 bases and J by 12 bases, with 9 bases between them. Germline V lookup: CDR1 KGHSY, CDR2 FQNENV. This CDR3 spans 13 amino acids. The CDR3 protein is CASSQSSGLPLHF. Here the CDR3 DNA reads TGTGCCAGCAGCCAATCCTCGGGTTTACCCCTCCACTTT.

The chain couples TRBV7-3 to TRBJ2-5, with D possibly TRBD1 on 6 matching bases. The germline CDR1 and CDR2 sequences are SGHTA and FQGTGA. This CDR3 spans 15 amino acids. Trimming took off 5 bases at V and 0 bases at J, with 13 bases between the two ends. The CDR3 nucleotides are TGTGCCAGCAGCCCCGGGACACAGTACCAAGAGACCCAGTACTTC. Translated, it gives CASSPGTQYQETQYF. The full variable domain, rest sourced from reference TRBV7-3 and TRBJ2-5, is GAGVSQTPSNKVTEKGKYVELRCDPISGHTALYWYRQSLGQGPEFLIYFQGTGAADDSGLPNDRFFAVRPEGSVSTLKIQRTERGDSAVYLCASSPGTQYQETQYFGPGTRLLVL.

This clone has only one observation. The V gene is TRBV11-1, the J gene TRBJ2-7, with D tentatively TRBD1 (6 bases). The CDR3 loop spans 14 amino acids. Trimming removed 1 base at V and 1 base at J, with 8 bases between. From germline, CDR1 is SGHAT and CDR2 FQDESV (reference sequence). The CDR3 DNA reads as TGTGCCAGCAGCTTAGACAGGGTTTCCTACGAGCAGTACTTC. It yields the protein CASSLDRVSYEQYF.

The chain recombines TRBV6-5 with TRBJ1-1, with D possibly TRBD1 on 5 matching bases. The V end lost 7 bases, the J end lost 4 bases, and 7 bases lay between the germline ends. This CDR3 comprises 11 residues. Germline lookup yields CDR1 MNHEY and CDR2 SVGAGI. The CDR3 reads CASTRGTEAFF. The CDR3, as DNA: TGTGCCAGCACAAGGGGCACTGAAGCTTTCTTT.

The chain combines TRBV2 with TRBJ2-7, with D possibly TRBD1 on 5 matching bases. The germline CDR1 and CDR2 sequences are SNHLY and FYNNEI. This CDR3 has 14 amino acids. V lost 2 bases and J lost 6, with 14 bases in between. The CDR3 loop reads CASSERQFLSEQYF. CDR3 sequence (DNA): TGTGCCAGCAGTGAACGACAGTTTCTAAGCGAGCAGTACTTC.

This sequence joins TRBV5-4 and TRBJ2-2; D may be TRBD1 (6 bases). This CDR3 has 15 residues. Germline V gene data show CDR1 as SGHNT and CDR2 as YYREEE (reference sequence). V dropped 1 base and J dropped 1 base, with 8 bases sitting between them. The CDR3 loop reads CASSLTGRNTGELFF. The CDR3 DNA reads as TGTGCCAGCAGCTTGACAGGGAGGAACACCGGGGAGCTGTTTTTT.

This sequence joins TRBV7-2 and TRBJ1-4; 10 positions match TRBD1. The CDR3 runs 15 residues. V shed 4 bases, J shed 5 bases, and the junction held 4 bases outside the gene matches. Per the germline V gene, CDR1 is SGHTA and CDR2 is FQGNSA. The CDR3: CASSWTGGGNEKLFF. For the CDR3, the DNA is TGTGCCAGCAGCTGGACAGGGGGGGGAAATGAAAAACTGTTTTTT.

The J gene is TRBJ2-7, the V gene TRBV6-6, with D tentatively TRBD2 (6 bases). Germline V CDR1 and CDR2: MNHNY, SVGAGI (reference sequence). The V and J ends lost 6 bases and 4 bases respectively, with 13 bases between them. The CDR3 loop spans 13 amino acids. CDR3 DNA: TGTGCCAGCAGAAACCCCGGGGGATACGAGCAGTACTTC. This translates into CASRNPGGYEQYF.

This chain uses TRBV5-1 with TRBJ2-1; no clear D. CDR1 is SGHRS, CDR2 YFSETQ, per germline. The V end was cut by 0 bases, the J end by 4 bases, with 14 bases between. The CDR3 is 16 residues long. The chain's CDR3 is CASSLAVTLLYNEQFF. CDR3 in DNA: TGCGCCAGCAGCTTGGCTGTGACTTTATTATACAATGAGCAGTTCTTC.

V is TRBV7-9 and J is TRBJ1-3; D is unresolved. CDR1 is SEHNR and CDR2 is FQNEAQ in the germline V gene (reference sequence). The CDR3 loop spans 14 amino acids. V lost 3 bases and J lost 4, with 10 bases in between. For the CDR3, the DNA is TGTGCCAGCAGCTTGAGAGGGCTAGGAAACACCATATATTTT. Its protein product is CASSLRGLGNTIYF. Based on the CDR3 plus reference TRBV7-9 and TRBJ1-3, the full variable domain is DTGVSQNPRHKITKRGQNVTFRCDPISEHNRLYWYRQTLGQGPEFLTYFQNEAQLEKSRLLSDRFSAERPKGSFSTLEIQRTEQGDSAMYLCASSLRGLGNTIYFGEGSWLTVV.

The chain has TRBV18 and TRBJ1-1; a weak D match, TRBD1 (6 bases). Germline assignment: CDR1 KGHSH and CDR2 LQKENI. Trimming shortened V by 3 bases and J by 1 base, and 9 bases separated the two germline ends. The CDR3 runs to 14 residues. CDR3 sequence: CASSPSRGNTEAFF. The CDR3 coding sequence is TGTGCCAGCTCACCGTCCAGGGGGAACACTGAAGCTTTCTTT.

The gene calls are TRBV28 and TRBJ1-1; TRBD1 matches 7 bases. Looked up from germline, CDR1 is MDHEN and CDR2 is SYDVKM. This CDR3 region has 15 residues. J was trimmed by 1 base and V by 1 base; bases with no gene match: 3. The CDR3 DNA sequence: TGTGCCAGCAGTTTATCAGGACAGGCGAACACTGAAGCTTTCTTT. Its protein is CASSLSGQANTEAFF.

This sequence joins TRBV12-2 and TRBJ2-5; TRBD2 was called by the table and not checked on the DNA. TRBV12-2 is described as a pseudogene. CDR3 length equals 16 residues. CDR3 loop: CASRSNSGGAGETQYF. The CDR3 DNA follows: TGTGCAAGTCGCTCGAATAGCGGGGGGGCCGGAGAGACCCAGTACTTC.

The chain has TRBV5-1 and TRBJ1-6; 8 nucleotides agree with TRBD1. Germline V gives CDR1 SGHRS, CDR2 YFSETQ. The CDR3 extends over 16 amino acids. V was pared by 4 bases and J by 6 bases, with 9 bases of the junction left unmatched. The CDR3 region is CASSTWTGQSNSPLHF. CDR3 DNA sequence: TGCGCCAGCAGCACGTGGACAGGGCAGAGTAATTCACCCCTCCACTTT.

A remark on this clone: This sample also contains other DNA sequences that code for the same CDR3. The chain joins TRBV5-4 to TRBJ1-1; possibly TRBD1 for D (6 bases). The CDR3 is 13 amino acids. Germline V gene lookup returns CDR1 SGHNT and CDR2 YYREEE (reference sequence). Trimming stripped 0 bases from V and 8 bases from J, with 11 bases between. The CDR3 DNA sequence: TGTGCCAGCAGCTTGGAGGGGGGGACGGAAGCTTTCTTT. Its protein is CASSLEGGTEAFF.

This sequence joins TRBV27 and TRBJ2-3, with 7 positions matching TRBD1. J gave up 3 bases and V 6 bases, and 3 bases lay outside the gene matches. The V gene's germline CDR1 is MNHEY and CDR2 SMNVEV (reference sequence). CDR3 length: 13 residues. DNA of the CDR3: TGTGCCAGCAGGCTACAGGGGACAGATACGCAGTATTTT. It is translated as CASRLQGTDTQYF.

The rearrangement links TRBV27 to TRBJ2-1; perhaps TRBD1 as D (7 bases). V lost 9 bases, J lost 0 bases, and 15 bases lay in between. From germline, CDR1 is MNHEY and CDR2 SMNVEV (reference sequence). There are 15 residues in the CDR3. CDR3 in DNA: TGTGCCAGTTTACCCCAGGGGGGCTCCTACAATGAGCAGTTCTTC. As protein: CASLPQGGSYNEQFF.

The CDR3: CSVDTGGLNTIYF. CDR3 sequence (DNA): TGCAGCGTGGACACAGGGGGCCTGAACACCATATATTTT. This chain joins TRBV29-1 and TRBJ1-3, with 9 bases identical to TRBD1. Germline V lookup: CDR1 SQVTM, CDR2 ANQGSEA. Trimming took 6 bases from V and 7 from J; bases not matched to a gene: 7. CDR3 length: 13 amino acids.

This clone has only a few counts. The rearrangement links TRBV4-2 to TRBJ1-5, with 9 nucleotides matching TRBD1. The CDR3 is 16 residues long. J was trimmed by 0 bases and V by 2 bases; bases with no gene match: 2. Germline CDR1 LGHNA, CDR2 YNFKEQ. The CDR3 DNA sequence: TGTGCCAGCAGCCAAAGGGACAGGGCTAGCAATCAGCCCCAGCATTTT. Encoded protein: CASSQRDRASNQPQHF.

The chain combines TRBV5-1 with TRBJ1-6; 10 nucleotides line up with TRBD1. Losses at the gene ends were 2 bases for V and 8 bases for J; bases not matched to a gene: 4. This CDR3 has 15 amino acids. CDR1 and CDR2 (germline): SGHRS, YFSETQ. The CDR3 nucleotides are TGCGCCAGCAGCTTTGGGACAGGGGAGTATTCACCCCTCCACTTT. Its protein is CASSFGTGEYSPLHF.

The chain links TRBV28 to TRBJ1-1; unclear D gene. Trimming stripped 8 bases from V and 0 bases from J, with 10 bases between. Germline V gene sequence: CDR1 MDHEN, CDR2 SYDVKM. This CDR3 has 13 residues. As DNA, the CDR3 is TGTGCCAGCGGCAGTCTCATGAACACTGAAGCTTTCTTT. Translating it yields CASGSLMNTEAFF.

The V gene is TRBV10-3, the J gene TRBJ2-1; tentative D call: TRBD2 (5 bases). The germline V gene encodes CDR1 ENHRY and CDR2 SYGVKD. The CDR3 totals 14 residues. V was cut by 0 bases and J by 9 bases, with 12 bases left in between. This CDR3 reads CAISESIGAVEQFF. CDR3 in DNA: TGTGCCATCAGTGAGTCGATTGGAGCGGTTGAGCAGTTCTTC.

Of note for this clone: The sample contains more than one DNA sequence encoding this CDR3. The chain uses TRBV27 and TRBJ2-7, with 9 nucleotides matching TRBD1. Germline trimming cut 6 bases from V and 3 bases from J; bases unmatched to any gene: 6. The V gene's germline CDR1 is MNHEY and CDR2 SMNVEV (reference sequence). The CDR3 length is 14 residues. CDR3 sequence: CASRPGQGSYEQYF. The CDR3 DNA reads as TGTGCCAGCAGGCCGGGACAGGGCAGCTACGAGCAGTACTTC.

The genes are TRBV4-2 and TRBJ2-7, with 13 bases identical to TRBD2. V lost 4 bases and J lost 6; bases outside the gene matches: 6. In germline, CDR1 is LGHNA, CDR2 YNFKEQ. CDR3 length equals 15 residues. CDR3 DNA sequence: TGTGCCAGCAGCCCACAGACTAGCGGGGGGCTCGAGCAGTACTTC. It specifies CASSPQTSGGLEQYF.

This clone occurred a few times. The CDR3 sequence: CATSPTGARRARQYF. In DNA, the CDR3 is TGTGCCACCAGCCCGACAGGTGCCCGACGAGCGCGGCAGTATTTT. The chain links TRBV24-1 to TRBJ2-3; possible D gene TRBD1, 6 bases. The germline V gene has CDR1 KGHDR and CDR2 SFDVKD. The CDR3 loop spans 15 amino acids. V lost 7 bases to trimming and J lost 11 bases, with 24 bases between them.

The CDR3 here is CASTRQGNTGELFF. The DNA of the CDR3 is TGTGCCAGCACCCGACAGGGTAACACCGGGGAGCTGTTTTTT. V and J are TRBV9 and TRBJ2-2; 7 bases line up with TRBD1. There are 14 residues in the CDR3. Germline assignment: CDR1 SGDLS and CDR2 YYNGEE. The trim removed 6 bases at V and 2 bases at J, leaving 4 bases unmatched.

This clone was picked up many times. The J gene is TRBJ1-1, the V gene TRBV7-9; D perhaps matches TRBD1 (5 bases). V was clipped by 5 bases and J by 4 bases, with 20 bases between them. The CDR3 loop spans 16 amino acids. CDR1 and CDR2 from the germline V gene are SEHNR and FQNEAQ (reference sequence). The CDR3 here is CASSGTGSPLGTEAFF. CDR3 bases: TGTGCCAGCAGCGGGACTGGCTCCCCTCTTGGCACTGAAGCTTTCTTT.